A single sample is the source of the 24 T cell receptor beta chains below, sequenced in a study of blood T cell repertoires in COVID-19. Repertoires were generated with immunoSEQ multiplex PCR, while TCRdb's copy carries only in-frame clones and drops some. Altogether 110,000 to 150,000 clones are present, 88% being singletons, with the ten largest covering 1.8%. The specimen sequenced was peripheral blood. Receptors originate from an older man with acute or convalescent COVID-19.

The CDR3 bases are TGTGCCAGCAGCCGAGGGACTAACGGTTCACCCCTCCACTTT. It is translated as CASSRGTNGSPLHF. The chain is built from TRBV3-1 (or the pseudogene TRBV3-2) and TRBJ1-6, with D perhaps TRBD1 (5 bases). The CDR3 runs to 14 residues. Germline CDR1 and CDR2: LGHDT and YNNKEL (reference sequence). V was shortened by 4 bases and J by 9 bases, with 13 bases between the two germline ends.

The genes are TRBV6-4 and TRBJ1-2; D possibly corresponds to TRBD1 (6 bases). Trimming removed 1 base at V and 7 bases at J, with 19 bases between. The germline gives CDR1 MRHNA, CDR2 SNTAGT. The CDR3 runs to 16 residues. Here the CDR3 DNA reads TGTGCCAGCAGTGACTTCCACAGGGCCCCACATTCTGGCTACACCTTC. Translation: CASSDFHRAPHSGYTF.

This rearrangement joins TRBV24-1 to TRBJ2-3; the match to TRBD1 covers 9 bases. V lost 5 bases and J lost 3; bases outside the gene matches: 5. The CDR3 covers 15 residues. Germline V gene sequence: CDR1 KGHDR, CDR2 SFDVKD. CDR3 residues: CATSVQGQGTDTQYF. In DNA, the CDR3 is TGTGCCACCAGTGTTCAGGGACAGGGAACAGATACGCAGTATTTT.

The rearrangement joins TRBV18 to TRBJ1-1; weak D call: TRBD1 (6 bases). The CDR3 sequence is 15 residues long. Germline values: CDR1 KGHSH, CDR2 LQKENI. Between the trimmed V and J ends, which lost 2 bases and 1 base, there was a span of 11 bases. The CDR3 bases are TGTGCCAGCTCACCATCCCAGGGGCAGAACACTGAAGCTTTCTTT. Its translation is CASSPSQGQNTEAFF.

This chain links TRBV27 with TRBJ2-2, with 8 bases aligning to TRBD1. This CDR3 spans 14 amino acids. Germline CDR1 reads MNHEY; CDR2 reads SMNVEV (reference sequence). V trimming: 6 bases; J trimming: 7 bases; junction bases outside the gene matches: 7. CDR3 DNA: TGTGCCAGCAGATGGACAGGGCTCGACGGGGAGCTGTTTTTT. This encodes CASRWTGLDGELFF.

The V call is TRBV15, the J call TRBJ2-7, with TRBD2 matching over 11 bases. The CDR3 totals 19 residues. The germline V gene encodes CDR1 LNHNV and CDR2 YYDKDF (reference sequence). J gave up 1 base and V 1 base, and 12 bases lay outside the gene matches. The CDR3 region has the DNA TGTGCCACCAGCAGAGGTGGGCTAGCGGGAGGACTAAGTTCCTACGAGCAGTACTTC. It translates to CATSRGGLAGGLSSYEQYF.

The CDR3 DNA reads as TGTGCCAGCAGCCCCTATCAGGGGGGCACTGGAAACACCATATATTTT. Amino acids: CASSPYQGGTGNTIYF. This chain connects TRBV7-6 to TRBJ1-3, with 7 positions matching TRBD1. Germline CDR1 reads SGHVS; CDR2 reads FNYEAQ. V lost 5 bases to trimming and J lost 2 bases; unmatched junction nucleotides: 9. This CDR3 spans 16 amino acids. Filled out from reference TRBV7-6 and TRBJ1-3, the complete variable domain reads GAGVSQSPRYKVTKRGQDVALRCDPISGHVSLYWYRQALGQGPEFLTYFNYEAQQDKSGLPNDRFSAERPEGSISTLTIQRTEQRDSAMYRCASSPYQGGTGNTIYFGEGSWLTVV.

This chain links TRBV7-9 with TRBJ2-5; perhaps TRBD2 as D (6 bases). The CDR3 has 14 amino acids. Germline CDR1 is SEHNR and CDR2 is FQNEAQ (reference sequence). Trimming pared 4 bases from V and 3 bases from J, leaving 12 bases between. The DNA for the CDR3 is TGTGCCAGCAGCTCCTTTAGCGGAGAAGAGACCCAGTACTTC. Amino acids: CASSSFSGEETQYF.

The CDR3 spells CASSFGQNSGYTF. CDR3 nucleotides: TGTGCCAGCAGTTTCGGACAGAATAGTGGCTACACCTTC. The rearrangement uses TRBV12-3 or TRBV12-4 and TRBJ1-2; possible D gene TRBD1, 6 bases. Deletions cut 3 bases from V and 7 bases from J, with 12 bases between. The CDR3 totals 13 residues.

This clone came up a few times. The rearrangement links TRBV3-1 (or the pseudogene TRBV3-2) to TRBJ2-7; weak D call: TRBD1 (6 bases). With 0 bases removed from V and 9 bases from J, the gap between germline ends came to 21 bases. The germline gives CDR1 LGHDT, CDR2 YNNKEL (reference sequence). The CDR3 contains 16 residues. The CDR3 DNA follows: TGTGCCAGCAGCCAAGATCCCGGCAGGGGAGCTAGCAGGCAGTACTTC. Amino acids: CASSQDPGRGASRQYF.

This sequence joins TRBV9 and TRBJ2-5; TRBD2 aligns across 13 bases. CDR1 and CDR2 (germline): SGDLS, YYNGEE. The junction had 17 bases not matched to a gene; V was cut back by 1 base and J by 5 bases. The CDR3 spans 20 residues. CDR3 region: CASSVPQGLAGVGHRETQYF. The DNA for the CDR3 is TGTGCCAGCAGCGTACCTCAAGGACTAGCGGGAGTAGGTCATCGGGAGACCCAGTACTTC.

This clone was recorded only once. The J gene is TRBJ2-7, the V gene TRBV7-8; 11 positions agree with TRBD1. Trimming cost V 7 bases and J 6 bases; bases outside gene matches: 5. CDR1 SGHVS and CDR2 FQNEAQ come from the germline V gene. This CDR3 comprises 13 residues. The CDR3 here is CASTGQGASEQYF. The CDR3 coding sequence is TGTGCCAGCACCGGACAGGGGGCGAGCGAGCAGTACTTC.

The chain uses TRBV20-1 and TRBJ1-6; tentatively, D is TRBD1 (5 bases). Trimming took 3 bases from V and 9 from J, leaving 12 bases between them. The germline CDR1 and CDR2 sequences are DFQATT and SNEGSKA (reference sequence). The CDR3 runs to 13 residues. CDR3 sequence: CSASPGGVSPLHF. The CDR3 DNA reads TGCAGTGCTAGTCCGGGGGGGGTTTCACCCCTCCACTTT.

This rearrangement joins TRBV28 to TRBJ2-1; 12 bases are a match to TRBD2. Germline V lookup: CDR1 MDHEN, CDR2 SYDVKM. The CDR3 extends over 14 amino acids. Unmatched junction bases numbered 7, after V lost 6 bases and J lost 10 bases. The CDR3 region is CASRTSGRGREQFF. The DNA of the CDR3 is TGTGCCAGCAGGACTAGCGGGAGAGGTCGGGAGCAGTTCTTC.

This sequence joins TRBV14 and TRBJ2-1; 9 bases are shared with TRBD1. The CDR3 covers 17 residues. CDR1 is SGHDN, CDR2 FVKESK, per germline. V dropped 4 bases and J dropped 0; count of bases not matched to a gene: 7. The CDR3 reads CASSPRGTGSSYNEQFF. In DNA form, the CDR3 reads TGTGCCAGCAGCCCGCGGGGGACAGGGTCCTCCTACAATGAGCAGTTCTTC. The full variable domain, rest sourced from reference TRBV14 and TRBJ2-1, is EAGVTQFPSHSVIEKGQTVTLRCDPISGHDNLYWYRRVMGKEIKFLLHFVKESKQDESGMPNNRFLAERTGGTYSTLKVQPAELEDSGVYFCASSPRGTGSSYNEQFFGPGTRLTVL.

The genes are TRBV14 and TRBJ2-7; TRBD2 aligns across 14 bases. Germline V CDR1 and CDR2: SGHDN, FVKESK. V gave up 5 bases and J gave up 0 bases; unmatched junction bases: 9. The CDR3 loop spans 18 amino acids. CDR3 in amino acids: CASSLQGGLAGVSYEQYF. The CDR3 DNA reads as TGTGCCAGCAGCTTACAGGGGGGACTAGCGGGGGTCTCCTACGAGCAGTACTTC.

The chain combines TRBV10-2 with TRBJ2-7; D might be TRBD2 (6 bases). V was shortened by 2 bases and J by 6 bases, with 8 bases between the two germline ends. Germline lookup yields CDR1 WSHSY and CDR2 SAAADI. This CDR3 region has 12 residues. The CDR3 spells CASSEGGIEQYF. The CDR3 coding sequence is TGCGCCAGCAGTGAGGGAGGGATCGAGCAGTACTTC.

The chain couples TRBV7-9 to TRBJ2-3, with 12 bases identical to TRBD2. From germline, CDR1 is SEHNR and CDR2 FQNEAQ (reference sequence). Trimming took 2 bases from V and 6 from J; bases not matched to a gene: 12. The length of the CDR3 is 18 residues. The CDR3 loop is CASSLPLRLAGVSDTQYF. The CDR3 region has the DNA TGTGCCAGCAGCTTACCCCTAAGACTAGCGGGAGTCTCGGATACGCAGTATTTT.

The chain combines TRBV6-5 with TRBJ2-7; a weak D match, TRBD1 (6 bases). The CDR3 length is 12 residues. Germline CDR1 is MNHEY and CDR2 is SVGAGI. V lost 7 bases, J lost 5 bases, and 12 bases lay in between. In nucleotides, the CDR3 is TGTGCCAGCATACAGGGCATCCACGAGCAGTACTTC. Its translation: CASIQGIHEQYF.

V is TRBV19 and J is TRBJ1-2; TRBD1 aligns across 8 bases. J lost 2 bases, V lost 6 bases, and 11 bases had no gene match. Germline values: CDR1 LNHDA, CDR2 SQIVND (reference sequence). The CDR3 has 16 residues. For the CDR3, the DNA is TGTGCCAGTAGGACTCCAGGGGGCGCGGCCAACTATGGCTACACCTTC. This encodes CASRTPGGAANYGYTF.

There are a few counts of this clone. The chain employs TRBV18 and TRBJ1-6; weak D call: TRBD1 (5 bases). The CDR3 has 15 residues. Trimming took 3 bases from V and 4 from J, leaving 10 bases between them. The germline gives CDR1 KGHSH, CDR2 LQKENI. The CDR3 reads CASSPRQGYNSPLHF. Here the CDR3 DNA reads TGTGCCAGCTCACCTCGGCAGGGATATAATTCACCCCTCCACTTT.

This clone came up once. This sequence joins TRBV28 and TRBJ2-2; D gene unclear. This CDR3 is 18 amino acids long. Germline CDR1 is MDHEN and CDR2 is SYDVKM. V was shortened by 7 bases and J by 6 bases, with 27 bases between the two germline ends. The CDR3 sequence is CASTIYRKYSIKPGELFF. Written as DNA, the CDR3 is TGTGCCAGCACCATTTATCGAAAGTACAGCATCAAACCCGGGGAGCTGTTTTTT.

The chain links TRBV18 to TRBJ1-1; D is unresolved. The CDR3 totals 12 residues. Trimming left V 6 bases short and J 3 bases short, with 8 bases between. CDR1 KGHSH and CDR2 LQKENI come from the germline V gene. The CDR3 spells CASSGRDTEAFF. The CDR3 coding sequence is TGTGCCAGCTCTGGGCGGGACACTGAAGCTTTCTTT.

The CDR3 DNA sequence: TGTGCCAGCAGCTACGGCGGGGGAGGCTACACCTTC. Protein sequence: CASSYGGGGYTF. This chain joins TRBV6-5 and TRBJ1-2; maybe TRBD1 (5 bases). Trimming cost V 6 bases and J 8 bases, with 13 bases left between them. CDR3 length: 12 amino acids. Germline V lookup: CDR1 MNHEY, CDR2 SVGAGI.